This T cell receptor (beta chain) was captured in a study of OX40 agonist ivuxolimab in advanced cancers. The repertoire was sequenced with immunoSEQ multiplex PCR; TCRdb's copy has only in-frame clones and lacks some. Here the sample spans over 85,000 clones, less than 90% being singletons. CDR1 LGHNT and CDR2 FRNRAP come from the germline V gene. V lost 6 bases to trimming and J lost 0 bases, with 8 bases between them. This CDR3 has 14 amino acids. Material: CD4+ or CD8+ T cells sorted from blood, obtained in a trial of the OX40 agonist ivuxolimab. The chain recombines TRBV12-5 with TRBJ2-2; D may be TRBD1 (6 bases). The receptor was derived from an adult with an advanced solid tumor such as melanoma, head and neck, liver or kidney cancer. CDR3 coding DNA: TGTGCTAGTGGGGGGACAACGAACACCGGGGAGCTGTTTTTT. Its translation is CASGGTTNTGELFF.